This passage covers 9 T cell receptor beta chains from one sample sequenced in a study of sequential checkpoint blockade in melanoma. Sequenced by immunoSEQ multiplex PCR; TCRdb stores in-frame clones only, minus some. The sample lists 40,000 or so clones; 30% to 40% were seen once. Treatment noted: randomized to nivolumab then ipilimumab (arm A) or the reverse (arm B). The sequencing used tumor tissue (inferred from file names), collected from a patient given nivolumab and ipilimumab in sequence. Receptors were obtained from a human donor with melanoma.

The chain uses TRBV6-8 and TRBJ2-7; D ambiguous. The CDR3 is made up of 13 amino acids. V was trimmed by 0 bases and J by 5 bases, leaving 8 bases between them. CDR1 is MNHGY, CDR2 SAAAGT, per germline. Written as DNA, the CDR3 is TGTGCCAGCAGTTACTCGAGAGTCCACGAGCAGTACTTC. Its protein product is CASSYSRVHEQYF.

The chain couples TRBV19 to TRBJ1-1; 7 bases are shared with TRBD1. Germline V gene lookup returns CDR1 LNHDA and CDR2 SQIVND (reference sequence). The CDR3 runs 15 residues. With V trimmed by 1 base and J by 2 bases, 4 bases remained unmatched. CDR3: CASSIADRVNTEAFF. The CDR3 DNA reads TGTGCCAGTAGTATAGCTGACAGGGTCAACACTGAAGCTTTCTTT.

In this sample, this clone turned up many times. The chain couples TRBV6-8 to TRBJ2-5; D remains ambiguous. Germline lookup yields CDR1 MNHGY and CDR2 SAAAGT. CDR3 length equals 13 residues. V was cut by 1 base and J by 1 base, with 4 bases left in between. CDR3: CASSYFTQETQYF. CDR3 nucleotide sequence: TGTGCCAGCAGTTACTTTACCCAAGAGACCCAGTACTTC.

The chain has TRBV29-1 and TRBJ1-1; D remains ambiguous. CDR3 length equals 14 residues. The germline V gene has CDR1 SQVTM and CDR2 ANQGSEA. Deletions cut 7 bases from V and 6 bases from J, with 21 bases between. In DNA, the CDR3 is TGCAGCGCCCTGCGAGACTCGGTTGTGGCTGAAGCTTTCTTT. This gives the protein CSALRDSVVAEAFF.

The gene calls are TRBV11-3 and TRBJ2-5; 9 bases map to TRBD2. The trim removed 5 bases at V and 6 bases at J, leaving 13 bases unmatched. Germline-derived CDR1 and CDR2 are SGHNT and YENEEA. This CDR3 has 16 amino acids. CDR3 in amino acids: CASSKGGGAGEKTQYF. DNA of the CDR3: TGTGCCAGCAGCAAAGGCGGGGGGGCCGGGGAAAAGACCCAGTACTTC.

This clone was counted between two and nine times. The CDR3 bases are TGCGCCAGCAGCTTACGCCTAGCGGACACCGGGGAGCTGTTTTTT. This codes for CASSLRLADTGELFF. The gene calls are TRBV5-1 and TRBJ2-2; TRBD2 matches at 7 bases. The CDR3 length is 15 residues. Unmatched junction bases numbered 4, after V lost 2 bases and J lost 3 bases. Germline values: CDR1 SGHRS, CDR2 YFSETQ.

The chain combines TRBV6-8 with TRBJ1-2, with D maybe TRBD1 (6 bases). CDR1 and CDR2 from the germline V gene are MNHGY and SAAAGT. Trimming stripped 5 bases from V and 6 bases from J, with 19 bases between. This CDR3 is 15 amino acids long. The CDR3 here is CASSPGSWGGNGYTF. The CDR3 DNA follows: TGTGCCAGCAGTCCCGGGTCTTGGGGGGGCAATGGCTACACCTTC.

The chain has TRBV28 and TRBJ2-7; no firm D call. Germline V CDR1 and CDR2: MDHEN, SYDVKM. V was pared by 6 bases and J by 3 bases, with 9 bases between. CDR3 length equals 12 residues. CDR3 region: CASRQADYEQYF. DNA of the CDR3: TGTGCCAGCAGACAAGCAGACTACGAGCAGTACTTC. Drawing the rest from reference TRBV28 and TRBJ2-7, the complete variable domain is DVKVTQSSRYLVKRTGEKVFLECVQDMDHENMFWYRQDPGLGLRLIYFSYDVKMKEKGDIPEGYSVSREKKERFSLILESASTNQTSMYLCASRQADYEQYFGPGTRLTVT.

This clone turned up a few times. The chain combines TRBV13 with TRBJ2-1, with D possibly matching TRBD2 (6 bases). The CDR3 runs 19 residues. The V end lost 3 bases, the J end lost 5 bases, and 26 bases lay between the germline ends. Germline values: CDR1 PRHDT, CDR2 FYEKMQ (reference sequence). As DNA, the CDR3 is TGTGCCAGCAGCTTGTTGTCGGGACTCTACCCAGGGAGAAACAATGAGCAGTTCTTC. Translation: CASSLLSGLYPGRNNEQFF.